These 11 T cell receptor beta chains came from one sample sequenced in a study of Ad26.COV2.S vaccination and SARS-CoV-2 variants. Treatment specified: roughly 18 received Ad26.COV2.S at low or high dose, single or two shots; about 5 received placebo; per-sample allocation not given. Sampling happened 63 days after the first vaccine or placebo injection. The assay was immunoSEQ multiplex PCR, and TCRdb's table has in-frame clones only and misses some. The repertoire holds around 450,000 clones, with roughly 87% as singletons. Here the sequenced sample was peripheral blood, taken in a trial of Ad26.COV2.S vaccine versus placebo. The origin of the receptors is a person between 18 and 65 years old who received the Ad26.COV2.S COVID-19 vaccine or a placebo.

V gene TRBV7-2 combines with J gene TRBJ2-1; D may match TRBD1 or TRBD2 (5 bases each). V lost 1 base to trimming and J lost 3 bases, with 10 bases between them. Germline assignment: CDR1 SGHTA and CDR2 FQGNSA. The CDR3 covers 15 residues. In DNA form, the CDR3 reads TGTGCCAGCAGCTTAGGAGGGGCCATCTACAATGAGCAGTTCTTC. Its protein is CASSLGGAIYNEQFF.

CDR3 sequence (DNA): TGTGCCAGCAGCCATCCAGGGGTTGGGACTGAAGCTTTCTTT. The encoded protein is CASSHPGVGTEAFF. The rearrangement uses TRBV13 and TRBJ1-1; the D gene is possibly TRBD1 (6 bases). Germline CDR1 reads PRHDT; CDR2 reads FYEKMQ (reference sequence). This CDR3 is built from 14 residues. Trimming left V 5 bases short and J 5 bases short, with 15 bases between.

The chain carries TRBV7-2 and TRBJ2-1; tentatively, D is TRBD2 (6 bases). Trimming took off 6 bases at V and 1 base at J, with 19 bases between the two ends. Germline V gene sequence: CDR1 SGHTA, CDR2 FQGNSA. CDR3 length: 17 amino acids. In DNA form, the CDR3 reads TGTGCCAGCAGTCCACCTCCCGGGACTGAATCCTACAATGAGCAGTTCTTC. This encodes CASSPPPGTESYNEQFF.

The CDR3 protein is CATKGKNTGELFF. Here the CDR3 DNA reads TGTGCCACCAAGGGTAAGAACACCGGGGAGCTGTTTTTT. The chain employs TRBV24-1 and TRBJ2-2; no firm D call. CDR3 length: 13 amino acids. Germline V gene sequence: CDR1 KGHDR, CDR2 SFDVKD. V lost 8 bases and J 1 base, leaving 7 bases between the germline ends.

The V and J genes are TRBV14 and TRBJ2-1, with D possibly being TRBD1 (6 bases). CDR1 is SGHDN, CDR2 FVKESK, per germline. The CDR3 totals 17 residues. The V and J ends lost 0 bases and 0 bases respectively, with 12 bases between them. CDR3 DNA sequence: TGTGCCAGCAGCCAAGACATCGACAGGAGCTCCTACAATGAGCAGTTCTTC. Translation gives CASSQDIDRSSYNEQFF.

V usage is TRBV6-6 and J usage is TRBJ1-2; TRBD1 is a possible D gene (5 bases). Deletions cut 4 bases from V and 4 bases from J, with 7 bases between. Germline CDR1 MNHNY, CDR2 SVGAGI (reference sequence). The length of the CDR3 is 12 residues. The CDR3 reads CASSWDGYGYTF. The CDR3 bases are TGTGCCAGCAGTTGGGACGGCTATGGCTACACCTTC.

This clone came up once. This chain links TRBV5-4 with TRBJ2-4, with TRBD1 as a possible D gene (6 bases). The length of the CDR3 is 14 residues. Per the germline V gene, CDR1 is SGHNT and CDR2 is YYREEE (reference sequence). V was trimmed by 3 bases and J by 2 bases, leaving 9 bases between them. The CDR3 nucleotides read TGTGCCAGCAGCTCCCAGGGGACCAAAAACATTCAGTACTTC. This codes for CASSSQGTKNIQYF.

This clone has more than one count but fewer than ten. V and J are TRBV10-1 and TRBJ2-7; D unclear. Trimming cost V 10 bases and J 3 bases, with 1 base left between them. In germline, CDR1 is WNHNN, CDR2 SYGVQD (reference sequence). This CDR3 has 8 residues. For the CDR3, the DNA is TGCGCCATCTACGAGCAGTACGTC. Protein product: CAIYEQYV.

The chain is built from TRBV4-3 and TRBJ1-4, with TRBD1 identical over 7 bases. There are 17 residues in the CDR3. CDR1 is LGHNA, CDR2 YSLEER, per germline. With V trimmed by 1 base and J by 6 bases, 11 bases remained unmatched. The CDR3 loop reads CASSQAPQTGWDEKLFF. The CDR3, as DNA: TGCGCCAGCAGCCAAGCCCCTCAGACAGGGTGGGATGAAAAACTGTTTTTT.

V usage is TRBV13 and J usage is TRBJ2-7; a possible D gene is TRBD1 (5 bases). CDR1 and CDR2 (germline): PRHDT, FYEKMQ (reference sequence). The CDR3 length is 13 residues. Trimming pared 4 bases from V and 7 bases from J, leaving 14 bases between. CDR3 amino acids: CASSSTDFWEQYF. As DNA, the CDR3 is TGTGCCAGCAGCTCGACAGATTTCTGGGAGCAGTACTTC.

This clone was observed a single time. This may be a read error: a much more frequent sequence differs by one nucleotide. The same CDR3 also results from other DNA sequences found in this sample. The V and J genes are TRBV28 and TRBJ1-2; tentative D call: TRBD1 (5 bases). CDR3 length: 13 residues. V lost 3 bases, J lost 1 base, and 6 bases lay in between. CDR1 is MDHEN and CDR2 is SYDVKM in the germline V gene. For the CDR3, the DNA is TGTGCCAGCAGTTTTGGGGGTAACTATGGCTACACCTTC. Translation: CASSFGGNYGYTF.